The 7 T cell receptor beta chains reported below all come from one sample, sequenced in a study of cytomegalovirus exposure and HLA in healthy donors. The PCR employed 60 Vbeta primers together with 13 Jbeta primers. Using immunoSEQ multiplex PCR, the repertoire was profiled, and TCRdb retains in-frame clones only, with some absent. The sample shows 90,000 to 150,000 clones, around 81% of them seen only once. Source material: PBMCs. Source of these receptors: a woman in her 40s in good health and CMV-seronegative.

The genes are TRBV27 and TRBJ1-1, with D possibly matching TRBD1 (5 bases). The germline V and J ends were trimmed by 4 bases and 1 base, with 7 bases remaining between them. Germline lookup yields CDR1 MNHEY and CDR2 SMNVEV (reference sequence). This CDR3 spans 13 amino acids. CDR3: CASSSDKNTEAFF. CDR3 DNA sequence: TGTGCCAGCAGTTCGGACAAGAACACTGAAGCTTTCTTT.

In DNA form, the CDR3 reads TGTGCCAGCAGCGGGAACAGGGAGAACACTGAAGCTTTCTTT. The encoded protein is CASSGNRENTEAFF. The genes are TRBV9 and TRBJ1-1, with D possibly being TRBD1 (6 bases). The CDR3 has 14 amino acids. V was cut by 3 bases and J by 1 base, with 10 bases left in between. Germline values: CDR1 SGDLS, CDR2 YYNGEE.

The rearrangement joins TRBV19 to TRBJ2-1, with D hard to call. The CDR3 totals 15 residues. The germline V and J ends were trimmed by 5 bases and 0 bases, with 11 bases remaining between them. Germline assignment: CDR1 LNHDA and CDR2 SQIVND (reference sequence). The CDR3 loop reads CASSPPSSSYNEQFF. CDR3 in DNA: TGTGCCAGTAGTCCCCCGTCGAGCTCCTACAATGAGCAGTTCTTC. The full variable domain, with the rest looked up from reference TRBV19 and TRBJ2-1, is DGGITQSPKYLFRKEGQNVTLSCEQNLNHDAMYWYRQDPGQGLRLIYYSQIVNDFQKGDIAEGYSVSREKKESFPLTVTSAQKNPTAFYLCASSPPSSSYNEQFFGPGTRLTVL.

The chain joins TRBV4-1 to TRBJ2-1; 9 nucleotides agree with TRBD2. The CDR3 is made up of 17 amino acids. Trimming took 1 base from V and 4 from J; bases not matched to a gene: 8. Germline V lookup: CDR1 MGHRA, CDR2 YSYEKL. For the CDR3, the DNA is TGCGCCAGCAGCCAAGGTCGGGCGGGGGGGCTATACAATGAGCAGTTCTTC. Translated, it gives CASSQGRAGGLYNEQFF.

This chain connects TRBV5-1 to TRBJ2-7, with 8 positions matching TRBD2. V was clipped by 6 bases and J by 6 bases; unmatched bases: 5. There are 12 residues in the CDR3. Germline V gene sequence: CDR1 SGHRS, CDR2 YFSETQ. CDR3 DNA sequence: TGCGCCAGCACCCCGGGAGGGGGCGAGCAGTACTTC. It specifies CASTPGGGEQYF.

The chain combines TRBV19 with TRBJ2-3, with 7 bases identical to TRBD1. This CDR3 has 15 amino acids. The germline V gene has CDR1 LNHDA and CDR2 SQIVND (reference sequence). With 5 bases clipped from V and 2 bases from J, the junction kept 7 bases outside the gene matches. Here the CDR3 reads CASSVRDSHTDTQYF. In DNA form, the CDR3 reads TGTGCCAGTAGTGTTAGGGACAGCCACACAGATACGCAGTATTTT. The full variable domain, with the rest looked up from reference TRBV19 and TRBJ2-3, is DGGITQSPKYLFRKEGQNVTLSCEQNLNHDAMYWYRQDPGQGLRLIYYSQIVNDFQKGDIAEGYSVSREKKESFPLTVTSAQKNPTAFYLCASSVRDSHTDTQYFGPGTRLTVL.

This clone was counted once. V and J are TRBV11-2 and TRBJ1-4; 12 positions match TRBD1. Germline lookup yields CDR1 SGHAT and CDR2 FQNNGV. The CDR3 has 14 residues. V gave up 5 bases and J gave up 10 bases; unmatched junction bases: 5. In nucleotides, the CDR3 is TGTGCCAGCAGCGCCGGGACAGGGGGCGGAAAACTGTTTTTT. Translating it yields CASSAGTGGGKLFF.